A single T cell receptor (beta chain) is shown here with its context. This specimen belongs to a study of blood T cell repertoires in COVID-19. For the study at large: T cells, B-cell-depleted T cells, or PBMCs supplied cDNA or gDNA.

As processed by the authors: Reference gene primer amplification gave estimated nucleated cell counts. Generated by immunoSEQ multiplex PCR, the TCRdb table keeps only in-frame clones and is missing some. D and trimming were read from the DNA, whereas the V and J calls and clone size are those reported in that table. This sample carries 84,000 or so clones, roughly 80% of them seen once, and the ten largest clones take roughly 12%. The receptor was isolated from a woman in her 70s with active or convalescent COVID-19. The sequenced sample consisted of peripheral blood.

This chain's CDR3 is CASRPGLPSDTQYF. The CDR3 nucleotides are TGCGCCAGCAGACCCGGACTGCCGTCTGATACGCAGTATTTT. This sequence joins TRBV5-1 and TRBJ2-3, with D maybe TRBD2 (5 bases). Germline-derived CDR1 and CDR2 are SGHRS and YFSETQ. CDR3 length: 14 amino acids. V shed 5 bases and J shed 6 bases, with 16 bases lying between them. The full variable domain, in which reference TRBV5-1 and TRBJ2-3 provide the parts outside the CDR3, is KAGVTQTPRYLIKTRGQQVTLSCSPISGHRSVSWYQQTPGQGLQFLFEYFSETQRNKGNFPGRFSGRQFSNSRSEMNVSTLELGDSALYLCASRPGLPSDTQYFGPGTRLTVL.